This T cell receptor beta chain stems from a study of blood T cell repertoires in COVID-19. About the study: Both acute and convalescent COVID-19 samples were obtained from the United States, Italy and Spain. T cells, B-cell-depleted T cells, or PBMCs supplied cDNA or gDNA.

In the original processing: For nucleated cells, counts were estimated from reference gene primer amplification. Profiling relied on immunoSEQ multiplex PCR, and the TCRdb table lists in-frame clones only, not all of them. V, J and clone size reflect that table, while D and trimming were determined from the DNA. This table has 35,000 to 40,000 clones, about 88% appearing once. In germline, CDR1 is SGDLS, CDR2 YYNGEE. CDR3 length equals 15 residues. V was clipped by 4 bases and J by 9 bases, with 20 bases between them. The specimen sequenced was peripheral blood. The receptor was isolated from a man between 65 and 85 years old with active COVID-19. The V call is TRBV9, the J call TRBJ2-1; TRBD2 might be the D (7 bases). As DNA, the CDR3 is TGTGCCAGCAGCCCCGCTTTGGGGGGGCCCTTTGAGCAGTTCTTC. Protein sequence: CASSPALGGPFEQFF.